This is a list of T cell receptor beta chains from one sample in a study of Graves' ophthalmopathy and Graves' hyperthyroidism. TCRdb re-analysed the multiplex PCR reads in MiXCR, keeping a single row per CDR3 protein. Of 350,000 to 450,000 distinct CDR3 sequences listed, about 16% are singletons. Sequencing used peripheral blood. These receptors were obtained from a woman in her late teens or twenties with Graves' ophthalmopathy. The CDR3 runs from the conserved cysteine through the conserved F or W. D genes are given only for firm matches. Size is stated for part of the rows, as once, few or many counts, or as a class when the clone is expanded.

many	-	TRBJ2-7	TRBV12-3/TRBV12-4	CASSSGIVYDF	TGTGCCAGCAGTTCGGGGATTGTCTATGACTTC
many	-	TRBJ1-5	TRBV28	CASNPGPSRINSNQPQHF	TGTGCCAGCAACCCGGGGCCATCCCGAATTAACAGCAATCAGCCCCAGCATTTT
many	TRBD1	TRBJ1-1	TRBV6-2/TRBV6-3	CASVSRGQVLNTEAFF	TGTGCCAGCGTATCACGAGGACAGGTCTTGAACACTGAAGCTTTCTTT
many	-	TRBJ2-2	TRBV5-1	CASKETTLGGELFF	TGCGCCAGCAAGGAAACGACCTTAGGGGGGGAGCTGTTTTTT
many	-	TRBJ2-5	TRBV7-2	CASSLVGLGEKTQYF	TGTGCCAGCAGCTTAGTCGGCCTAGGTGAGAAGACCCAGTACTTC
many	TRBD2	TRBJ2-5	TRBV4-1	CASSQDRGTGTREETQYF	TGCGCCAGCAGCCAAGATCGGGGGACGGGGACTAGGGAGGAGACCCAGTACTTC
many	TRBD1	TRBJ1-2	TRBV7-2	CASSLGPGRRGLPNYGYTF	TGTGCCAGCAGCTTAGGGCCGGGACGCAGGGGGCTACCTAACTATGGCTACACCTTC
-	-	TRBJ2-2	TRBV7-8	CASSLAQAPTGELFF	TGTGCCAGCAGCTTAGCACAGGCGCCCACCGGGGAGCTGTTTTTT
many	TRBD1	TRBJ1-5	TRBV28	CASSRDRVLYNQPQHF	TGTGCCAGCAGTCGAGACAGGGTTCTTTACAATCAGCCCCAGCATTTT
many	-	TRBJ2-2	TRBV6-5	CASSYSPGMSGELFF	TGTGCCAGCAGTTATTCCCCGGGGATGTCCGGGGAGCTGTTTTTT
many	TRBD1	TRBJ1-2	TRBV4-2	CASSQEAGGGYGYTF	TGTGCCAGCAGCCAAGAGGCAGGGGGCGGCTATGGCTACACCTTC
many	-	TRBJ2-5	TRBV5-1	CASSFRQLQETQYF	TGCGCCAGCAGCTTTCGACAACTACAAGAGACCCAGTACTTC
many	-	TRBJ2-2	TRBV19	CASVQPGHFTGELFF	TGTGCCAGTGTCCAGCCTGGACACTTCACCGGGGAGCTGTTTTTT
many	-	TRBJ1-2	TRBV6-2/TRBV6-3	CASSYPDSGYTF	TGTGCCAGCAGTTACCCCGACAGTGGCTACACCTTC
many	-	TRBJ1-6	TRBV6-2/TRBV6-3	CASAVGAPNNSPLHF	TGTGCCAGCGCCGTGGGCGCCCCGAATAATTCACCCCTCCACTTT
-	-	TRBJ1-1	TRBV30	CAWSPGVTTANTEAFF	TGTGCCTGGAGCCCCGGGGTTACGACAGCGAACACTGAAGCTTTCTTT
many	-	TRBJ1-2	TRBV6-5	CASRLAGTQPNYGYTF	TGTGCCAGCAGACTCGCCGGGACACAACCCAACTATGGCTACACCTTC
many	-	TRBJ2-7	TRBV4-1	CASSQDGRASYEQYF	TGCGCCAGCAGCCAAGACGGCAGGGCTTCCTACGAGCAGTACTTC
once	TRBD1	TRBJ1-2	TRBV24-1	CATSGNRGSDYGYTF	TGTGCCACCAGTGGAAACAGGGGAAGCGACTATGGCTACACCTTC
few	-	TRBJ2-6	TRBV18	CASSPRADRQAFGGANVLTF	TGTGCCAGCTCACCACGAGCTGACAGGCAAGCCTTTGGTGGGGCCAACGTCCTGACTTTC
few	-	TRBJ1-2	TRBV30	CAWSTGSYGYTF	TGTGCCTGGAGTACAGGGTCCTATGGCTACACCTTC
-	TRBD1	TRBJ1-1	TRBV12-3/TRBV12-4	CASSLRGGYEAFF	TGTGCCAGCAGTTTAAGAGGGGGCTATGAAGCTTTCTTT
-	TRBD2	TRBJ2-7	TRBV10-3	CAISEATSGRPEQYF	TGTGCCATCAGTGAGGCGACTAGCGGGAGGCCCGAGCAGTACTTC
many	-	TRBJ1-5	TRBV30	CAWSVRQSTFNQPQHF	TGTGCCTGGAGTGTCCGACAGAGCACCTTCAATCAGCCCCAGCATTTT
-	-	TRBJ2-7	TRBV6-1	CASTQRGDYEQYF	TGTGCCAGCACCCAAAGAGGAGACTACGAGCAGTACTTC
-	-	TRBJ1-2	TRBV12-3/TRBV12-4	CASRPFWGPANYGYTF	TGTGCCAGCAGGCCGTTTTGGGGCCCCGCTAACTATGGCTACACCTTC
many	TRBD1	TRBJ2-7	TRBV7-2	CASSLYWTGIYEQYF	TGTGCCAGCAGCTTATATTGGACAGGGATTTACGAGCAGTACTTC
many	TRBD1	TRBJ1-1	TRBV28	CASIPDRELTEAFF	TGTGCCAGCATCCCGGACAGGGAGCTTACTGAAGCTTTCTTT
many	TRBD1	TRBJ2-7	TRBV30	CAFRDRGRIEQYF	TGTGCCTTTCGAGACAGGGGCCGGATTGAGCAGTACTTC
many	TRBD2	TRBJ2-7	TRBV20-1	CSAPLLAGGLDEQYF	TGCAGTGCACCTCTACTAGCGGGAGGCCTCGACGAGCAGTACTTC
many	TRBD1	TRBJ2-7	TRBV6-2/TRBV6-3	CASSDRDRVYEQYF	TGTGCCAGCAGTGACCGGGACAGGGTTTACGAGCAGTACTTC
many	-	TRBJ2-7	TRBV29-1	CSVQAGYEQYF	TGCAGCGTCCAGGCGGGTTACGAGCAGTACTTC
many	TRBD1	TRBJ1-5	TRBV4-1	CASSQQPPGQGGNQPQHF	TGCGCCAGCAGCCAACAACCCCCTGGACAGGGTGGAAATCAGCCCCAGCATTTT
-	-	TRBJ2-2	TRBV20-1	CSAKQGGSTGELFF	TGCAGTGCTAAGCAGGGGGGGAGCACCGGGGAGCTGTTTTTT
-	-	TRBJ2-4	TRBV6-1	CAIRSRSGGIQYF	TGTGCCATCCGTAGCAGAAGCGGCGGCATTCAGTACTTC
few	-	TRBJ2-7	TRBV27	CASSSGEAYEQYF	TGTGCCAGCAGTTCAGGGGAGGCCTACGAGCAGTACTTC
-	-	TRBJ1-6	TRBV28	CASRGAGRGSPLHF	TGTGCCAGCCGCGGGGCTGGCCGTGGCTCACCCCTCCACTTT
many	TRBD1	TRBJ1-1	TRBV7-3	CASSLGQATEAFF	TGTGCCAGCAGCTTGGGACAGGCCACTGAAGCTTTCTTT
many	TRBD1	TRBJ2-7	TRBV29-1	CSAKPTGSHEQYF	TGCAGCGCTAAACCGACAGGGTCCCACGAGCAGTACTTC
many	TRBD1	TRBJ2-4	TRBV10-3	CAISAGTGKNIQYF	TGTGCCATCAGTGCCGGGACAGGGAAAAACATTCAGTACTTC
-	-	TRBJ2-5	TRBV2	CASSEALTGEYQETQYF	TGTGCCAGCAGTGAAGCGCTGACGGGGGAGTACCAAGAGACCCAGTACTTC
many	-	TRBJ2-7	TRBV5-1	CASSPRGVDEQYF	TGCGCCAGCAGCCCCCGGGGTGTAGACGAGCAGTACTTC
many	-	TRBJ2-5	TRBV7-2	CASSSLASYQETQYF	TGTGCCAGCAGCTCGTTGGCCTCGTACCAAGAGACCCAGTACTTC
-	-	TRBJ1-2	TRBV28	CASSPPGTIYGYTF	TGTGCCAGCAGCCCGCCGGGAACTATCTATGGCTACACCTTC
many	TRBD2	TRBJ2-5	TRBV7-2	CASSLSGMAPETQYF	TGTGCCAGCAGCCTAAGCGGGATGGCCCCAGAGACCCAGTACTTC
many	-	TRBJ1-1	TRBV7-3	CASSRRPGSYVEDTEAFF	TGTGCCAGCAGCCGAAGGCCGGGTTCTTACGTGGAGGACACTGAAGCTTTCTTT
-	TRBD2	TRBJ2-7	TRBV28	CASSFMHRGGLAAWGQYF	TGTGCCAGCAGCTTTATGCATAGAGGTGGACTAGCGGCATGGGGACAGTACTTC
many	TRBD1	TRBJ1-1	TRBV19	CASSSTDRPNTEAFF	TGTGCCAGTAGTTCGACGGACAGGCCGAACACTGAAGCTTTCTTT
many	TRBD2	TRBJ2-3	TRBV12-3/TRBV12-4	CASSTPLAGGSTDTQYF	TGTGCCAGCAGTACCCCTCTAGCGGGAGGTAGCACAGATACGCAGTATTTT
many	TRBD1	TRBJ1-2	TRBV20-1	CSASVAGGYGYTF	TGCAGTGCTAGTGTGGCAGGGGGATATGGCTACACCTTC